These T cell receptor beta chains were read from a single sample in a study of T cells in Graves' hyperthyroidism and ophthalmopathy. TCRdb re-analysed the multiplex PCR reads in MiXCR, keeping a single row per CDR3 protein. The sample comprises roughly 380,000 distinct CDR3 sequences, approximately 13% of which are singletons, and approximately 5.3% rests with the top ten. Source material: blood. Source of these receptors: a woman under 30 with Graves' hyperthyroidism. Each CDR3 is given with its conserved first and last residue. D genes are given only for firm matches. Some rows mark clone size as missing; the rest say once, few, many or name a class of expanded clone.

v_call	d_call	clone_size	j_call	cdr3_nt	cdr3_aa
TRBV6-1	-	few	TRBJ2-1	TGTGCCAGCAGTGAAAGGAGGTTGGAGGGGGCAGGGTACAATGAGCAGTTCTTC	CASSERRLEGAGYNEQFF
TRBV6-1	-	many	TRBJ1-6	TGTGCCAGCAGTTCAGGACAGCGCAACGATTCACCCCTCCACTTT	CASSSGQRNDSPLHF
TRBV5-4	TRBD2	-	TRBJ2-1	TGTGCCAGCAGCTTAGAACTAGCGGGAAAAGTTGAGCAGTTCTTC	CASSLELAGKVEQFF
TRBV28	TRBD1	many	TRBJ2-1	TGTGCCAGCAGAGAGACAGGGGTCGAGCAGTTCTTC	CASRETGVEQFF
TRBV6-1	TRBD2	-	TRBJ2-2	TGTGCCAGCAGTGGGGGACTAGCGGGAGACCCCACCGGGGAGCTGTTTTTT	CASSGGLAGDPTGELFF
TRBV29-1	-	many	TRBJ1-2	TGCAGCGTTGAACTGCAGGAGACGTATGGCTACACCTTC	CSVELQETYGYTF
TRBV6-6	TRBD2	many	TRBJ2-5	TGTGCCAGCAGTTACCGGCGGGAGGTGGGGGAGACCCAGTACTTC	CASSYRREVGETQYF
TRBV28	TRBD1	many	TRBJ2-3	TGTGCCAGCAGTTCAACGGACAGGGTAGTCGCAGATACGCAGTATTTT	CASSSTDRVVADTQYF
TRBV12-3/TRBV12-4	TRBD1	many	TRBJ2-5	TGTGCCAGCAGCCCTACGACAGGGGGGCAAGCGGCCCAAGAGACCCAGTACTTC	CASSPTTGGQAAQETQYF
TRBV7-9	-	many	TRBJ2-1	TGTGCCAGCAGCTTAGTCGGGGCGGACAATGAGCAGTTCTTC	CASSLVGADNEQFF
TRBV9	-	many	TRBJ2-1	TGTGCCAGCAGCCCCCAAGGCTACAATGAGCAGTTCTTC	CASSPQGYNEQFF
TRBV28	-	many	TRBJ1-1	TGTGCCAGCAGTTTATTCGCTGGTGATGGGCGTCCCTCCGAAGCTTTCTTT	CASSLFAGDGRPSEAFF
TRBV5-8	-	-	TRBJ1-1	TGTGCCAGTCGGCAGCGGATGTACACTGAAGCTTTCTTT	CASRQRMYTEAFF
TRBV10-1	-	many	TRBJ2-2	TGCGCCAGCAGTGAAACGCTGATAAACACCGGGGAGCTGTTTTTT	CASSETLINTGELFF
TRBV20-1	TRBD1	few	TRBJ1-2	TGCAGTGCTAGAGACGCTGGGACAGGGGTTGGCTACACCTTC	CSARDAGTGVGYTF
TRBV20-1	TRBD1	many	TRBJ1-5	TGCAGTGCTGGTCGGACAGGGAGGAGCAATCAGCCCCAGCATTTT	CSAGRTGRSNQPQHF
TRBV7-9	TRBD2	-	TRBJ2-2	TGCGCCAGCAGCCAAGTTGTCGGGAGGGGGGGGCTGTCGAACACCGGGGAGCTGTTTTTT	CASSQVVGRGGLSNTGELFF
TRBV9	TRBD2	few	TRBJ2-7	TGTGCCAGCAGCGTAGAGGGGAGCGGGAAGTACGAGCAGTACTTC	CASSVEGSGKYEQYF
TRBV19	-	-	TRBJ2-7	TGTGCCAGTAGTATGTTAGCAGGACACTACGAGCAGTACTTC	CASSMLAGHYEQYF
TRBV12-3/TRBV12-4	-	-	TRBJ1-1	TGTGCCAGCAACTCCCTAGGGGACGGAGGCACTGAAGCTTTCTTT	CASNSLGDGGTEAFF
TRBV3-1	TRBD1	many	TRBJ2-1	TGTGCCAGCAGCCAACACAGGGGTGAGCAGTTCTTC	CASSQHRGEQFF
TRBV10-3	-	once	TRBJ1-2	TGTGCCATCACCTCAACCCCAGGGGCTAACTATGGCTACACCTTC	CAITSTPGANYGYTF
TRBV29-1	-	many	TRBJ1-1	TGCAGCGTTGCGAGGGGAAAAGCCGAAGCTTTCTTT	CSVARGKAEAFF
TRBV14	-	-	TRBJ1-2	TGTGCCAGCAGCCAAGTCGGTCGGGAGTTACTCTATGGCTACACCTTC	CASSQVGRELLYGYTF
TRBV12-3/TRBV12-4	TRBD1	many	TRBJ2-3	TGTGCCAGCAGTCGATGGGACAGGAGCACAGATACGCAGTATTTT	CASSRWDRSTDTQYF
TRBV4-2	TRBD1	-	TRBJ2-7	TGTGCCAGCAGCCAAGATAGGACAGGGGGCAACGAGCAGTACTTC	CASSQDRTGGNEQYF
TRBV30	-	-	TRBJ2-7	TGTGCCTGGAGCGCACACCCGGGACGGTCCTACGAGCAGTACTTC	CAWSAHPGRSYEQYF
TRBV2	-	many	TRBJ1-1	TGTGCCAGCAGTGAAGTGGGGAAGGCTGAAGCTTTCTTT	CASSEVGKAEAFF
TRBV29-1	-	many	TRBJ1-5	TGCAGCGTTCAGGAGAATAGCAATCAGCCCCAGCATTTT	CSVQENSNQPQHF
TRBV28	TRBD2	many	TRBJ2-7	TGTGCCAGCAGTTTATGGTTCGGTGAGGGACTAGCGGCTAGCTCCTACGAGCAGTACTTC	CASSLWFGEGLAASSYEQYF
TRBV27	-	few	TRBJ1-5	TGTGCCAGCAGTTTATATGTCAGGGAAAAACATAGCAATCAGCCCCAGCATTTT	CASSLYVREKHSNQPQHF
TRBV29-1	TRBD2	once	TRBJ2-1	TGCAGCGTTGATGTAGCGGGGGTCTACAATGGGCAGTTCTTC	CSVDVAGVYNGQFF
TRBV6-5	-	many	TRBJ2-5	TGTGCCAGCAGTTACTCAGGGACATCAGTCACTCAAGAGACCCAGTACTTC	CASSYSGTSVTQETQYF
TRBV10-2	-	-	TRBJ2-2	TGCGCCAGCAGTGGGCCCTCGGAGCATACGACCGGGGAGCTGTTTTTT	CASSGPSEHTTGELFF
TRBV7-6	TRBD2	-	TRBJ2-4	TGTGCCAGCAGCTTAGGTACCGGGACTAGCGGGAGGCCCCTAGCCAAAAACATTCAGTACTTC	CASSLGTGTSGRPLAKNIQYF